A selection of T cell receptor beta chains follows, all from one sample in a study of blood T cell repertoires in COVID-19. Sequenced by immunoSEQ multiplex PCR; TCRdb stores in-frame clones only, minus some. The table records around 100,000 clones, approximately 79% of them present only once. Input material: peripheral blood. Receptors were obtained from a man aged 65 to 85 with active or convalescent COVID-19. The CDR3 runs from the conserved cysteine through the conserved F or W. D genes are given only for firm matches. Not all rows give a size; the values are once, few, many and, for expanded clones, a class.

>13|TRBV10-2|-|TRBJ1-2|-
TGCGCCAGCAGTGATGGGCCTTACTATGGCTACACCTTC
CASSDGPYYGYTF
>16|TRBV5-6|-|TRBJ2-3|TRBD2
TGTGCCAGCAGCTCCTTCGGGCGGGGGGTGTTTTATACGCAGTATTTT
CASSSFGRGVFYTQYF
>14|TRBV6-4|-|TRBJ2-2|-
TGTGCCAGCAGTGAGGCAGGGTGGACCGGGGAGCTGTTTTTT
CASSEAGWTGELFF
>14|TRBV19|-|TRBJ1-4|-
TGTGCCAGTAGTATAGCGACCAGGGGAGAAAAACTGTTTTTT
CASSIATRGEKLFF
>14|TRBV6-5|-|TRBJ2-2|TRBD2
TGTGCCAGCACGCTAGCGGGAGGCACCGGGGAGCTGTTTTTT
CASTLAGGTGELFF
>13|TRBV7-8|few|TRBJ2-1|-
TGTGCCAGCAGCATGAGGGAGTACAATGAGCAGTTCTTC
CASSMREYNEQFF
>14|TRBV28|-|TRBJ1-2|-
TGTGCCAGCAGTTTATACAACAGTAACTATGGCTACACCTTC
CASSLYNSNYGYTF
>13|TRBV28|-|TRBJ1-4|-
TGTGCCACCTTTACTGCAACTAATGAAAAACTGTTTTTT
CATFTATNEKLFF
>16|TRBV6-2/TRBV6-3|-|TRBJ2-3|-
TGTGCCAGCAGTTACAGTGGGGAGCCGGAGGATGATACGCAGTATTTT
CASSYSGEPEDDTQYF
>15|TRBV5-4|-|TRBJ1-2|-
TGTGCCAGCAGCTCTGACGGGGGGTATGGCTATGGCTACACCTTC
CASSSDGGYGYGYTF
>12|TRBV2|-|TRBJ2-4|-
TGTGCCAGCAGTACACAGGGAAACATTCAGTACTTC
CASSTQGNIQYF
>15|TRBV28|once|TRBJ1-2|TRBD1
TGTGCCAGCAGTAACGAGACAGGGGGCTTCTATGGCTACACCTTC
CASSNETGGFYGYTF
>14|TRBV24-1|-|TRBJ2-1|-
TGTGCCACCAGTCCGGGACAACGGCTCGCTGAGCAGTTCTTC
CATSPGQRLAEQFF
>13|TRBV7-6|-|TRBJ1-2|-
TGTGCCAGCAGCTTGGGGGGAGGGTATGGCTACACCTTC
CASSLGGGYGYTF
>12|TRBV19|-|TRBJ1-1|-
TGTGCCAGTAGTCCTCCGGGAACTGAAGCTTTCTTT
CASSPPGTEAFF
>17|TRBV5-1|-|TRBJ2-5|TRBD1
TGCGCCAGCAGCCGCGGACAGGCCACAGAGCTCCAAGAGACCCAGTACTTC
CASSRGQATELQETQYF
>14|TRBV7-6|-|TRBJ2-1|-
TGTGCCAGCAGCTTAGCGGTAGGGGACAATGAGCAGTTCTTC
CASSLAVGDNEQFF
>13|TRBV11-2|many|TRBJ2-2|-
TGTGCCAGCAGCTTAGTGGAGGCCGGGGAGCTGTTTTTT
CASSLVEAGELFF
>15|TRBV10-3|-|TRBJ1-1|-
TGTGCCATCAGAGCCACTATTACAGGGTTCACTGAAGCTTTCTTT
CAIRATITGFTEAFF
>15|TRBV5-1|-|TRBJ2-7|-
TGCGCCAGCAGCCCCCGAACAGGGCTGGGCTACGAGCAGTACTTC
CASSPRTGLGYEQYF
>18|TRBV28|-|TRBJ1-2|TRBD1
TGTGCCAGCAGTTCTATCCAAAGGACAGGGGCTGGTAACTATGGCTACACCTTC
CASSSIQRTGAGNYGYTF
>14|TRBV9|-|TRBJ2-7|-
TGTGCCAGCAGCGTAGACGGGGGGCTGAGGGAGCAGTACTTC
CASSVDGGLREQYF
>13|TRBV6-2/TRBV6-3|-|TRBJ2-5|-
TGTGCCAGCAGTTGGAGGGCGGAGGAGACCCAGTACTTC
CASSWRAEETQYF
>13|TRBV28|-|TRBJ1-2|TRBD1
TGTGCCAGCAGTTCGGGACAGGGCTATGGCTACACCTTC
CASSSGQGYGYTF
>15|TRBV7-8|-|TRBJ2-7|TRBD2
TGTGCCAGCAGCCCCCAACTAGCGGGAGGCGGCGAGCAGTACTTC
CASSPQLAGGGEQYF
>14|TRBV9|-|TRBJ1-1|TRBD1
TGTGCCAGCAGTGAAGGACAGGGCTACACTGAAGCTTTCTTT
CASSEGQGYTEAFF